This T cell receptor (beta chain) was recovered during a study of T cell responses to AZD1222 COVID-19 vaccine. Repertoires were generated with immunoSEQ multiplex PCR, while TCRdb's copy carries only in-frame clones and drops some. The sample has 25,000 or so clones, roughly 84% seen once; the top ten hold 34%. Germline assignment: CDR1 SQVTM and CDR2 ANQGSEA. V was cut by 5 bases and J by 3 bases, with 4 bases left in between. CDR3 size: 10 residues. This clonotype was sampled from an adult who received the AZD1222 COVID-19 vaccine. The rearrangement uses TRBV29-1 and TRBJ2-5; D unresolved. The source was peripheral blood, collected 28 days after the second AZD1222 dose. CDR3 in DNA: TGCAGCGTTAATGAAGAGACCCAGTACTTC. This encodes CSVNEETQYF.